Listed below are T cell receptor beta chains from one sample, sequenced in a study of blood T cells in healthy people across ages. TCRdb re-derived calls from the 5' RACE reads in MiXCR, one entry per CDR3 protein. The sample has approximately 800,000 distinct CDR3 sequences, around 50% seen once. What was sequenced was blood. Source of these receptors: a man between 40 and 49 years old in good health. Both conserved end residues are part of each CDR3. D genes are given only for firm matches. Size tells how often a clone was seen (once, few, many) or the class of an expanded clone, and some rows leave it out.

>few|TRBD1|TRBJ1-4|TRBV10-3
TGTGCCAGTACCGGGACAGGGGACGAAAAACTGTTTTTT
CASTGTGDEKLFF
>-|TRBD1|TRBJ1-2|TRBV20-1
TGCAGTGCTAGAGATGCAACGAACAGGGGGCAGAGCTATGGCTACACCTTC
CSARDATNRGQSYGYTF
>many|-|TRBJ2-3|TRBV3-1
TGTGCCAGCAGCGTGAGGGCAGGGCGCACAGATACGCAGTATTTT
CASSVRAGRTDTQYF
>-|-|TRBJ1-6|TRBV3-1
TGTGCCAGCAGCCAAGATAGGGGGGACTTCGGATCACCCCTCCACTTT
CASSQDRGDFGSPLHF
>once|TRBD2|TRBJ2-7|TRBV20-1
TGCAGTGGATTAGCGGGAGCTAACAACGAGCAGTACTTC
CSGLAGANNEQYF
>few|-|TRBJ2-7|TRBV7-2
TGTGCCAGCAGCTTAGGGGGGAAAGGTTCCTACGAGCAGTACTTC
CASSLGGKGSYEQYF
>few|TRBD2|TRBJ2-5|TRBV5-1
TGCGCCAGCAGCTTCCCAGAACTAGCGGGGGGTTGGAAAGAGACCCAGTACTTC
CASSFPELAGGWKETQYF
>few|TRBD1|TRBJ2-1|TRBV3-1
TGTGCCAGCAGCCCGACCGGGGACAGGTATTACAATGAGCAGTTCTTC
CASSPTGDRYYNEQFF
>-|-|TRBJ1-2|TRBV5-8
TGTGCCAGCAACTTGGCTTTGGGGTTTGGTGGCTACACCTTC
CASNLALGFGGYTF
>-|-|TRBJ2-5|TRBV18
TGTGCCAGCGGGATGGGGGAGACCCAGTACTTC
CASGMGETQYF
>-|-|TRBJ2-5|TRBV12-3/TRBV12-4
TGTGCCAGCAGTTCAGGGGGGGAGACCCGGTACTTC
CASSSGGETRYF
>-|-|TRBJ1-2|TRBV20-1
TGCAGTGCTAGAGATGTAAGGGGGAGCTGGTCTGGCTACACCTTC
CSARDVRGSWSGYTF
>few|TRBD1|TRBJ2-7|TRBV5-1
TGCGCCAGCAGCTTGGAACCGGGACAGGTTAACGAGCAGTACTTC
CASSLEPGQVNEQYF
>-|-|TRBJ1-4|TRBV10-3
TGTGCCTCCCAAAGGGACCTTAATGAAAAACTGTTTTTT
CASQRDLNEKLFF
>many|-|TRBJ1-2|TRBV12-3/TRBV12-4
TGTGCCAGCAGTTTAGCTCGGGGAGACTATGGCTACACCTTC
CASSLARGDYGYTF
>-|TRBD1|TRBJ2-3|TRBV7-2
TGTGCCAGCAGTCCTACAGGGGGCGCGGAAGATACGCAGTATTTT
CASSPTGGAEDTQYF
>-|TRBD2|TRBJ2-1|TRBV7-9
TGTGCCAGCGCGACTAGCGGGAGGGCCGGCAATGAGCAGTTCTTC
CASATSGRAGNEQFF
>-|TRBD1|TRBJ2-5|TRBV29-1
TGCAGCGCCGGGACAGGGGGTCGCCCCGAGACCCAGTACTTC
CSAGTGGRPETQYF
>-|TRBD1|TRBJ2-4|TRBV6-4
TGTGCCAGCAGTGACAATACCAGGGGGCCGGGAAACATTCAGTACTTC
CASSDNTRGPGNIQYF
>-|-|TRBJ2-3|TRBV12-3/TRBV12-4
TGTGCCAGCAGGCAAAGACAGAGCTTAATCACAGATACGCAGTATTTT
CASRQRQSLITDTQYF
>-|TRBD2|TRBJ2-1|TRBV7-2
TGTGCCAGCAGCGCACCGGGACTAGCTTATGAGCAGTTCTTC
CASSAPGLAYEQFF
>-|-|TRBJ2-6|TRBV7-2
TGTGCCAGCAGCTTAGCGGGAGACTCCTCTGGGGCCAACGTCCTGACTTTC
CASSLAGDSSGANVLTF
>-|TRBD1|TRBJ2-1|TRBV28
TGTGCCAGCAGTTTATATGCAGGGGGCTCCTACAATGAGCAGTTCTTC
CASSLYAGGSYNEQFF
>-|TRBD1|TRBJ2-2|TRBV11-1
TGTGCCAGCAGCTTGGACAGGGGCACCGGGGAGCTGTTTTTT
CASSLDRGTGELFF
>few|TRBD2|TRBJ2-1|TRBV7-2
TGTGCCAGCAGCTTAGGGTGGGGGACCGGGACTAGCGGGGGTCATGAGCAGTTCTTC
CASSLGWGTGTSGGHEQFF
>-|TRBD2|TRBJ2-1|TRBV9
TGTGCCAGCCAACCAGCGGGAACGACTAATGAGCAGTTCTTC
CASQPAGTTNEQFF
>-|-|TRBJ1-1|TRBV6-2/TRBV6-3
TGTGCCAGCAGTTATCTGGTGGGAACCTACACTGAAGCTTTCTTT
CASSYLVGTYTEAFF
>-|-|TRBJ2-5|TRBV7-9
TGTGCCAGCAGCTCCAACTCCCAGGGGTACGAGACCCAGTACTTC
CASSSNSQGYETQYF
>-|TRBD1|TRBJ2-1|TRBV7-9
TGTGCCAGCAGCACTCGACCGGGACAGACGAAACAGAGACAGTTCTTC
CASSTRPGQTKQRQFF
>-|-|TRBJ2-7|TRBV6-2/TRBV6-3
TGTGCCAGCAGTTACTCTTCGGGGGAGCAGTACTTC
CASSYSSGEQYF
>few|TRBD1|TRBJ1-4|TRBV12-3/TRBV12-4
TGTGCCAGCAGGAACCCCGGGACAGGGGATGAAAAACTGTTTTTT
CASRNPGTGDEKLFF
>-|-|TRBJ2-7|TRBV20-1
TGCAGTGCTAGAGATACAAAGCGGCCGAGCTCCTACGAGCAGTACTTC
CSARDTKRPSSYEQYF
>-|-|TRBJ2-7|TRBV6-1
TGTGCCAGCAGTGAAGCTGAGGGCCCCTACGAGCAGTACTTC
CASSEAEGPYEQYF
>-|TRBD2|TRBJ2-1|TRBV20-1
TGCAGTGCTACCGCAGCGGGGGTAGCTGTCGCCTACAATGAGCAGTTCTTC
CSATAAGVAVAYNEQFF
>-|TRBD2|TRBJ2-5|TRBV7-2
TGTGCCAGCAGCTTAGCTAGCGGGAGGGCGGAGACCCAGTACTTC
CASSLASGRAETQYF
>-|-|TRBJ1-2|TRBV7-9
TGTGCCAGCAGCCAAAATGACCGCGAGAACTATGGCTACACCTTC
CASSQNDRENYGYTF
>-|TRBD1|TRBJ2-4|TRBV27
TGTGCCAGCAGTTTAGGGACAGCAAACATTCAGTACTTC
CASSLGTANIQYF
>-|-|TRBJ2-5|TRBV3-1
TGTGCCAGCAGCCGGAAAGATCGACCCAATCAGTACTTC
CASSRKDRPNQYF
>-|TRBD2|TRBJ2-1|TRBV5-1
TGCGCCAGCAGCTTGTTCTTTTTAGCGGGAGGAACAAGCTCCTACAATGAGCAGTTCTTC
CASSLFFLAGGTSSYNEQFF
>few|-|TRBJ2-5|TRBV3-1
TGTGCCAGTCAGGGCCCACAAGAGACCCAGTACTTC
CASQGPQETQYF
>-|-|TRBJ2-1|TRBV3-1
TGTGCCAGCAGCCACGGGTCCTACAATGAGCAGTTCTTC
CASSHGSYNEQFF
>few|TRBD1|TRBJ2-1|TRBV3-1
TGTGCCAGCAGCCAAGGAGGAGGGACAGGCCAGTTCTTC
CASSQGGGTGQFF
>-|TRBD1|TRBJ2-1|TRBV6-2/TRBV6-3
TGTGCCAGCAGTTTCACCAGGACAGGGATGATATATGAGCAGTTCTTC
CASSFTRTGMIYEQFF
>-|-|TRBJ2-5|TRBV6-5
TGTGCCAGCAGTTACACCCGACAGGCCCCTAGGTACTTC
CASSYTRQAPRYF
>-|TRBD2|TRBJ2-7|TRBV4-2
TGTGCCAGCAGCCAAGATCCCGGGAGGGCCTCCTACGAGCAGTACTTC
CASSQDPGRASYEQYF
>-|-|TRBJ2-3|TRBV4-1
TGCTCCAGCAGCCAGGCCGTCGGTGCGCAGTATTTT
CSSSQAVGAQYF
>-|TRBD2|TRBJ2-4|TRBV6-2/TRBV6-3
TGTGCCAGCAGCCTAGGGACTACAAAAGGGGACATTCAGTACTTC
CASSLGTTKGDIQYF
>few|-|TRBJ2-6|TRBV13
TGTGCCAGCAGCGCCAGACTAGTCCCCAACGTCCTGACTTTC
CASSARLVPNVLTF
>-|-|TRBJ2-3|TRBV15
TGTGCCACCAGACCGGGGTCGGGAAATACGCAGTATTTT
CATRPGSGNTQYF
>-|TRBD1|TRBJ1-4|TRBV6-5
TGTGCCAGCAGTATCTCACAGGGGGCGGCTAATGAAAAACTGTTTTTT
CASSISQGAANEKLFF